Below are 5 T cell receptor beta chains sequenced from a single sample in a study of cytomegalovirus exposure and HLA in healthy donors. PCR primers comprised 60 Vbeta and 13 Jbeta primers. The repertoire was sequenced with immunoSEQ multiplex PCR; TCRdb's copy has only in-frame clones and lacks some. The table lists 100,000 to 150,000 clones, 74% of them singletons. The sequencing input was PBMCs. The source of these receptors is a woman between 50 and 59 years old in good health and CMV-seropositive.

V gene TRBV7-3 combines with J gene TRBJ2-3; a possible D gene is TRBD2 (6 bases). CDR1 is SGHTA, CDR2 FQGTGA, per germline. This CDR3 is 15 amino acids long. With 5 bases removed from V and 1 base from J, the gap between germline ends came to 13 bases. Written as DNA, the CDR3 is TGTGCCAGCAGCCGCCGGGGGATACGCACAGATACGCAGTATTTT. Amino acids: CASSRRGIRTDTQYF. The variable domain in full, completed from reference TRBV7-3 and TRBJ2-3, reads GAGVSQTPSNKVTEKGKYVELRCDPISGHTALYWYRQSLGQGPEFLIYFQGTGAADDSGLPNDRFFAVRPEGSVSTLKIQRTERGDSAVYLCASSRRGIRTDTQYFGPGTRLTVL.

This clone was counted a few times. The gene calls are TRBV7-8 and TRBJ2-5; the D gene is possibly TRBD1 (5 bases). The CDR3 sequence is 16 residues long. Looked up from germline, CDR1 is SGHVS and CDR2 is FQNEAQ. V shed 5 bases and J shed 1 base, with 17 bases lying between them. CDR3: CASSAKGRSFQETQYF. The DNA for the CDR3 is TGTGCCAGCAGCGCGAAGGGGCGGTCCTTCCAAGAGACCCAGTACTTC.

The table lists this clone with a few counts. The chain combines TRBV21-1 with TRBJ1-2; the D call in the table, TRBD1, was not verified against the DNA. TRBV21-1 is recorded as a pseudogene. The CDR3 has 16 residues. The CDR3 DNA reads as TGTGCCAGCAGCAACGAACAGGGGCTACGTAACTATGGCTACACCTTC. It codes for CASSNEQGLRNYGYTF.

The chain combines TRBV19 with TRBJ2-5, with no clear D. Germline values: CDR1 LNHDA, CDR2 SQIVND (reference sequence). The CDR3 runs 13 residues. V gave up 2 bases and J gave up 5 bases, with 9 bases separating them. The CDR3 DNA follows: TGTGCCAGTAGTATATTTTTCGAGGAGACCCAGTACTTC. Translating gives CASSIFFEETQYF.

The chain is built from TRBV28 and TRBJ1-6; D unclear. V lost 10 bases, J lost 7 bases, and 11 bases lay in between. Germline V lookup: CDR1 MDHEN, CDR2 SYDVKM. CDR3 length: 12 residues. The CDR3 sequence: CATAAANSPLHF. CDR3 sequence (DNA): TGTGCCACCGCGGCGGCGAATTCACCCCTCCACTTT.